This passage covers 24 T cell receptor beta chains from one sample sequenced in a study of T cells in Graves' hyperthyroidism and ophthalmopathy. The source material, RNA transcripts, was used to amplify TCR beta CDR3 regions. HTBI primers were used for first-round RT-PCR of the TCR CDR3. TCRdb ran MiXCR on the multiplex PCR reads and lists one entry per CDR3 protein. The data hold some 490,000 distinct CDR3 sequences, with roughly a sixth observed a single time. The specimen sequenced was blood. The receptors derive from a woman aged 25 to 39 with Graves' ophthalmopathy.

This clonotype was seen many times. The CDR3 is CASSLGVSRTDYEQYF. The CDR3 DNA reads TGTGCCAGCAGCTTGGGGGTCAGTCGGACAGACTACGAGCAGTACTTC. The gene calls are TRBV5-5 and TRBJ2-7, with D possibly TRBD1 on 6 matching bases. The ends were cut back, 0 bases at V and 3 bases at J, with 16 bases in the middle. This CDR3 is built from 16 residues. CDR1 and CDR2 from the germline V gene are SGHKS and YYEKEE (reference sequence).

This clonotype has just a few counts. The V gene is TRBV15, the J gene TRBJ1-5; TRBD1 is a possible D gene (5 bases). Deletions cut 1 base from V and 4 bases from J, with 11 bases between. CDR1 LNHNV and CDR2 YYDKDF come from the germline V gene (reference sequence). CDR3 length equals 15 residues. CDR3 in DNA: TGTGCCACCAGCAGAGGGCAGGGTTGGAATCAGCCCCAGCATTTT. Translation: CATSRGQGWNQPQHF.

The chain recombines TRBV27 with TRBJ1-1, with unresolved D. V was trimmed by 5 bases and J by 8 bases, leaving 9 bases between them. The CDR3 runs to 11 residues. CDR1 and CDR2 from the germline V gene are MNHEY and SMNVEV (reference sequence). CDR3: CASSLRREAFF. CDR3 in DNA: TGTGCCAGCAGTCTAAGGAGGGAAGCTTTCTTT.

This chain connects TRBV6-1 to TRBJ2-2, with no clear D. The CDR3 spans 14 residues. V was clipped by 5 bases and J by 4 bases, with 11 bases between them. Germline CDR1 is MNHNS and CDR2 is SASEGT. CDR3 residues: CASSPLESTGELFF. The CDR3 coding sequence is TGTGCCAGCAGTCCTCTAGAGTCCACCGGGGAGCTGTTTTTT.

This clonotype showed up many times. CDR3 sequence reads: CASSLVGLAGVSEQYF. DNA for the CDR3: TGTGCCAGCAGCTTAGTGGGACTAGCGGGAGTTAGCGAGCAGTACTTC. This chain links TRBV7-2 with TRBJ2-7; TRBD2 aligns across 14 bases. The V gene end was trimmed by 1 base and the J gene end by 6 bases; junction bases not matched to a gene: 5. CDR1 SGHTA and CDR2 FQGNSA come from the germline V gene. The CDR3 extends over 16 amino acids.

This clonotype occurred many times. The V and J genes are TRBV6-1 and TRBJ1-1; TRBD1 might be the D (6 bases). The V end was cut by 5 bases, the J end by 4 bases, with 11 bases between. Germline loops: CDR1 MNHNS, CDR2 SASEGT. CDR3 length: 13 residues. Here the CDR3 reads CASSSTGSTEAFF. CDR3 in DNA: TGTGCCAGCAGTTCGACAGGCAGCACTGAAGCTTTCTTT.

As regards this clonotype: This sequence may be a read error, since a much larger clone differs from it by one base. The V call is TRBV12-3 or TRBV12-4, the J call TRBJ2-1; TRBD1 agrees at 11 bases. The CDR3 totals 15 residues. Trimming at V came to 8 bases and at J to 9 bases, leaving 12 bases not matched to a gene. This CDR3 reads CASGPGQGVGSEQFF. CDR3 in DNA: TGTGCCAGCGGTCCGGGACAGGGGGTAGGAAGTGAGCAGTTCTTC.

At least ten counts were recorded for this clonotype. The V and J genes are TRBV27 and TRBJ2-7; unclear D gene. The CDR3 length is 13 residues. The germline V and J ends were trimmed by 4 bases and 3 bases, with 10 bases remaining between them. Germline V lookup: CDR1 MNHEY, CDR2 SMNVEV (reference sequence). CDR3 region: CASSSAVGYEQYF. CDR3 in DNA: TGTGCCAGCAGTTCCGCCGTAGGCTACGAGCAGTACTTC.

This clonotype was detected a few times. J is TRBJ2-4 and V is TRBV28, with 7 nucleotides matching TRBD1. The CDR3 sequence is 16 residues long. With 1 base clipped from V and 1 base from J, the junction kept 4 bases outside the gene matches. Germline V gene sequence: CDR1 MDHEN, CDR2 SYDVKM. The CDR3 coding sequence is TGTGCCAGCAGTTTATATGAGGGGGCGGCCAAAAACATTCAGTACTTC. Amino acid sequence: CASSLYEGAAKNIQYF.

This clonotype appeared a few times. DNA for the CDR3: TGCAGTGCTAACCCACGAGGGGCAACTAATGAAAAACTGTTTTTT. Protein product: CSANPRGATNEKLFF. This sequence joins TRBV20-1 and TRBJ1-4, with a possible D match to TRBD1 (5 bases). The CDR3 totals 15 residues. In germline, CDR1 is DFQATT, CDR2 SNEGSKA (reference sequence). Between the trimmed V and J ends, which lost 4 bases and 0 bases, there was a span of 12 bases.

In DNA, the CDR3 is TGTGCCAGCAGTTTATTCGGCAGACTTCAATACGAGCAGTACTTC. It is translated as CASSLFGRLQYEQYF. The V call is TRBV28, the J call TRBJ2-7; D is unresolved. There are 15 residues in the CDR3. V was pared by 1 base and J by 4 bases, with 14 bases between. In germline, CDR1 is MDHEN, CDR2 SYDVKM.

This clonotype has a count of ten or more. J is TRBJ2-2 and V is TRBV20-1; D gene unclear. Germline assignment: CDR1 DFQATT and CDR2 SNEGSKA (reference sequence). The V end was cut by 2 bases, the J end by 6 bases, with 13 bases between. The CDR3 is 14 residues long. The CDR3 is CSARKGSVAGELFF. The CDR3 DNA reads as TGCAGTGCTAGAAAAGGCAGTGTGGCCGGGGAGCTGTTTTTT.

A few counts support this clonotype. The rearrangement uses TRBV30 and TRBJ2-1; perhaps TRBD2 as D (5 bases). CDR1 and CDR2 from the germline V gene are GTSNPN and SVGIG (reference sequence). This CDR3 is 12 amino acids long. V lost 2 bases, J lost 8 bases, and 10 bases lay in between. CDR3 in DNA: TGTGCCTGGAGTCCACTAGGTTATGAGCAGTTCTTC. Its translation is CAWSPLGYEQFF.

This clonotype came up a few times. J is TRBJ2-7 and V is TRBV29-1; no clear D. From germline, CDR1 is SQVTM and CDR2 ANQGSEA. Trimming pared 7 bases from V and 2 bases from J, leaving 12 bases between. The CDR3 consists of 12 residues. The CDR3 protein is CSGLGATYEQYF. The CDR3 DNA reads TGCAGCGGGCTTGGTGCCACCTACGAGCAGTACTTC.

The chain links TRBV4-3 to TRBJ2-1; tentative D call: TRBD1 (5 bases). The CDR3 is made up of 15 amino acids. Germline CDR1 LGHNA, CDR2 YSLEER. Deletions cut 0 bases from V and 7 bases from J, with 13 bases between. CDR3 in DNA: TGCGCCAGCAGCCAAGAACTTTACTCAGGGAATGAGCAGTTCTTC. Amino acid sequence: CASSQELYSGNEQFF.

J is TRBJ1-2 and V is TRBV28; D ambiguous. Trimming stripped 5 bases from V and 0 bases from J, with 10 bases between. Per germline, CDR1 MDHEN and CDR2 SYDVKM. This CDR3 spans 14 amino acids. In DNA form, the CDR3 reads TGTGCCAGCAGTGCCACGGTTTCTAACTATGGCTACACCTTC. Translated, it gives CASSATVSNYGYTF.

This sequence joins TRBV4-3 and TRBJ2-2, with 8 bases aligning to TRBD1. V gave up 0 bases and J gave up 1 base; unmatched junction bases: 10. The CDR3 totals 19 residues. Germline V lookup: CDR1 LGHNA, CDR2 YSLEER. CDR3 DNA sequence: TGCGCCAGCAGCCAAGATCACATCAAGGGGACAGGGAACACCGGGGAGCTGTTTTTT. It codes for CASSQDHIKGTGNTGELFF.

The chain carries TRBV9 and TRBJ2-1; D possibly corresponds to TRBD2 (6 bases). The V gene's germline CDR1 is SGDLS and CDR2 YYNGEE. V was shortened by 3 bases and J by 6 bases, with 19 bases between the two germline ends. This CDR3 region has 16 residues. DNA for the CDR3: TGTGCCAGCAGCGGAGCTTGGGGGGAGAGGGCCAATGAGCAGTTCTTC. The encoded protein is CASSGAWGERANEQFF.

CDR3 sequence: CASSLEGFNEQFF. The CDR3 nucleotides are TGTGCCAGCAGCTTAGAGGGATTCAATGAGCAGTTCTTC. V usage is TRBV11-3 and J usage is TRBJ2-1; D is ambiguous. CDR3 size: 13 residues. Germline CDR1 reads SGHNT; CDR2 reads YENEEA. V gave up 0 bases and J gave up 6 bases, with 6 bases separating them.

This clonotype was counted a few times. V usage is TRBV9 and J usage is TRBJ2-2; D gene unclear. Germline assignment: CDR1 SGDLS and CDR2 YYNGEE. With 3 bases removed from V and 0 bases from J, the gap between germline ends came to 12 bases. The CDR3 covers 16 residues. Here the CDR3 reads CASSEGSRPNTGELFF. The CDR3 bases are TGTGCCAGCAGCGAGGGTAGCCGACCGAACACCGGGGAGCTGTTTTTT.

The chain is built from TRBV19 and TRBJ1-5; D remains ambiguous. Germline CDR1 reads LNHDA; CDR2 reads SQIVND (reference sequence). This CDR3 has 13 residues. V was shortened by 7 bases and J by 2 bases, with 9 bases between the two germline ends. Written as DNA, the CDR3 is TGTGCCAGTACTTTCTTAGGCAATCAGCCCCAGCATTTT. Translation: CASTFLGNQPQHF. The whole variable domain, remainder taken from reference TRBV19 and TRBJ1-5, is DGGITQSPKYLFRKEGQNVTLSCEQNLNHDAMYWYRQDPGQGLRLIYYSQIVNDFQKGDIAEGYSVSREKKESFPLTVTSAQKNPTAFYLCASTFLGNQPQHFGDGTRLSIL.

This clonotype has ten or more counts. The chain couples TRBV11-1 to TRBJ1-1, with unresolved D. Germline V lookup: CDR1 SGHAT, CDR2 FQDESV (reference sequence). The CDR3 has 11 amino acids. V dropped 4 bases and J dropped 5 bases, with 5 bases sitting between them. CDR3 region: CASSSQTEAFF. CDR3 bases: TGTGCCAGCAGCTCCCAAACTGAAGCTTTCTTT.

Many counts were recorded for this clonotype. The chain has TRBV7-9 and TRBJ2-1; D might be TRBD2 (5 bases). Per germline, CDR1 SEHNR and CDR2 FQNEAQ (reference sequence). The CDR3 consists of 14 residues. V was pared by 5 bases and J by 6 bases, with 14 bases between. The CDR3: CASSPHTGINEQFF. CDR3 in DNA: TGTGCCAGCAGCCCACACACGGGGATCAATGAGCAGTTCTTC.

This chain joins TRBV29-1 and TRBJ2-1; 12 bases line up with TRBD2. After removal of 7 bases from V and 4 bases from J, the junction contained 5 bases not matched to a gene. Germline CDR1 and CDR2: SQVTM and ANQGSEA. The CDR3 has 14 residues. The CDR3 DNA sequence: TGCAGCGCTTCCGGGACTAGCGGGTACAATGAGCAGTTCTTC. Protein: CSASGTSGYNEQFF.